Below, one T cell receptor beta chain is given with its context. Many counts were recorded for this clonotype. There is no known antigen for this receptor. Qualities for individual bases were not recorded, and no much larger clone is one base off. The CDR3 sequence holds 14 residues, the cysteine and phenylalanine included. The retained sequence is limited to the CDR3, 42 bases, with the frame set at the first base. CDR1 is given as MGHDK and CDR2 as SYGVNS, both from the germline V gene. V is reduced by 3 bases and J by 3 bases, leaving a spacing of 12 bases between them. According to the study, the label for this sample's time point signals: patch test 3, about 24 weeks after DPC sensitization. The intended sense of this specimen's treatment or condition label: therapeutic diphenylcyclopropenone sensitization with weekly scalp DPC. At every patch-test visit, the blood draw took place before the patch test was put on. To be eligible, patients had to be aged 18 to 70, diagnosed with alopecia and judged suitable for DPC therapy, while pregnant patients were excluded. Total RNA was extracted from unfractionated whole blood that had been collected in Tempus Blood RNA tubes.

The sample originates from a study of human T cells and chemical hapten exposure (dated by TCRdb to the early 2020s). Background on the whole study: For sensitization, 2% DPC in acetone was applied to a 2 cm by 2 cm area of upper inner arm skin. Patient blood was sampled pre-sensitization (week 0) and at 2, 6 and about 24 weeks after DPC sensitization. Weekly therapeutic DPC doses were additionally applied to the scalp of patients throughout the roughly 25-week study period. About 30 alopecia patients provided blood for TCR sequencing at one to four time points (pre-sensitization, 2, 6 and 24 weeks). Libraries were pooled for sequencing, and per-sample TCR yields varied mainly because of small differences in library volumes within the pool. This study followed changes in the peripheral blood TCR repertoire in vivo during primary and secondary sensitization of alopecia patients to the hapten diphenylcyclopropenone (DPC). The patient cohort, mostly female, included alopecia areata with under or over 50% scalp involvement, alopecia totalis and alopecia universalis. Patch testing was performed on the upper back with Finn chambers containing 0.01% DPC, and the patch tests were scored after 6 days according to International Contact Dermatitis Research Group standards. Study-wide findings and limitations: Patch test score was positively correlated with the number of PT1 expanded TCRs, with significance at thresholds 8, 16 and 32 but not at 4. Repeated subsampling changed both the strength of the expansion versus patch-test correlation and the threshold at which that correlation became significant. The number of TCRs above 1 in 1000 frequency did not change with DPC sensitization; there was no evidence of global repertoire structure alterations. Alopecia, a presumed autoimmune disease, was present in all patients, so the immune response of the patients might differ from that of healthy individuals. Compared with pre-sensitization or healthy control sets, expanded TCRs formed significantly more large CDR3 similarity clusters, which is consistent with antigen-driven responses.

The library came from RACE. Sequencing was carried out with a NextSeq 500. During library preparation, unique molecular identifiers were attached to individual cDNA molecules so that TCRs could be counted in a quantitative, reproducible way. For every blood RNA sample, sequencing covered both the TCR alpha and TCR beta chains. In the paper's pipeline: A median of about 100,000 TCRs per sample was observed, with a range of roughly 23,224 to 700,000. The Decombinator software suite was used to annotate V, J and CDR3 in the TCR reads. For PS versus PT1 abundance plots, all samples were subsampled to the same number of TCRs (28,000). Expanded TCRs were defined as absent before sensitization and observed at least eight times at the 2-week time point. TCRdb reprocessing: public reads trimmed at Q25 with fastp, clones called with MiXCR, in-frame beta chains kept. Rows matching on CDR3 protein sequence are summarized as one entry with the most common DNA and genes. The V and J calls follow TCRdb's processing rather than the paper's. This sample gives 25,000 to 35,000 distinct CDR3 sequences in total; 5.8% of them show up just once. Around 5% of the sample is in the top ten clones.

The sequencing used whole blood, collected in connection with sensitization to the hapten diphenylcyclopropenone (DPC). This sequence originates from a young man with alopecia areata. Some clones in this sample may be carry-over from other donors' samples. The sequence joins TRBV25-1 to TRBJ2-7; the D gene is tentatively TRBD1 or TRBD2, each matching 5 bases. The CDR3 in this case is CASSDLGEIYEQYF. The nucleotides read TGTGCCAGCAGTGACCTGGGGGAGATCTACGAGCAGTACTTC.